This T cell receptor beta chain was identified during a study of graft-versus-host responses after intestinal transplantation. Study at large: Each of the recipients got a multivisceral, liver-intestinal, or isolated intestinal transplant. Recipients were all induced with anti-thymocyte globulin, then given tacrolimus and steroids for around 3 years.

With regard to this clone: Its specificity is not known.

Findings and limits, study-wide: Early post-transplant declines in HvG were associated with peak levels of circulating GvH clones. Ileal or blood samples showed some GvH clones first, and such clones were also found in recipient marrow.

TCRdb's copy holds only in-frame clones and misses some; the assay was immunoSEQ multiplex PCR. The sample lists tens of thousands of clones; about 92% were seen once. V was shortened by 4 bases and J by 0 bases, with 16 bases between the two germline ends. Per germline, CDR1 SGHTA and CDR2 FQGNSA. The CDR3 sequence is 18 residues long. The receptor was derived from a human donor who received an intestinal transplant. The rearrangement joins TRBV7-2 to TRBJ1-6; no firm D call. Material: unstimulated CD8+ T cells sorted from spleen or lymph node cells, obtained before intestinal transplant. The chain's CDR3 is CASSSGSKYSSYNSPLHF. For the CDR3, the DNA is TGTGCCAGCAGCTCTGGGAGCAAATACAGCTCCTATAATTCACCCCTCCACTTT.